This TCR beta chain was retrieved from a study of OX40 agonist ivuxolimab in advanced cancers. TCRdb keeps only in-frame clones here, not all; method: immunoSEQ multiplex PCR. The profile covers about 58,000 clones, with approximately 80% appearing a single time and roughly 1.5% taken by the ten largest. V was pared by 0 bases and J by 5 bases, with 10 bases between. Germline loops: CDR1 KGHSH, CDR2 LQKENI. This CDR3 has 14 amino acids. V gene TRBV18 combines with J gene TRBJ1-1, with unresolved D. The source is an adult with an advanced solid tumor such as melanoma, head and neck, liver or kidney cancer. Sequencing was performed on CD4+ or CD8+ T cells sorted from blood, taken in a trial of the OX40 agonist ivuxolimab. In nucleotides, the CDR3 is TGTGCCAGCTCACCACCGTTAGGGATAACTGAAGCTTTCTTT. It specifies CASSPPLGITEAFF.